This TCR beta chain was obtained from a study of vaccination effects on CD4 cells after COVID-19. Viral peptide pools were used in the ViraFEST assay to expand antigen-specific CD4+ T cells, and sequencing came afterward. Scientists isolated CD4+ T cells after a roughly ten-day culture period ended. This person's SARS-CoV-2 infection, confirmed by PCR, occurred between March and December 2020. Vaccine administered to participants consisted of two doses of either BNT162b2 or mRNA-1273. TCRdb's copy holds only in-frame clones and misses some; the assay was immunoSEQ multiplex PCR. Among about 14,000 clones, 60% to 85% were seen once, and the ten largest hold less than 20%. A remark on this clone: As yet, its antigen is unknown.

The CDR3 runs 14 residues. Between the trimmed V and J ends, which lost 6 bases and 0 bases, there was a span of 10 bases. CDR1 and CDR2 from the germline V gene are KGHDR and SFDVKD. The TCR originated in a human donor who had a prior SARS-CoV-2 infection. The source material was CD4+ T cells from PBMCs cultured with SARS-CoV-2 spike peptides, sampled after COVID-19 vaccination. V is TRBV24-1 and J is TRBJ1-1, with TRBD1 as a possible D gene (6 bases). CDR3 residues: CATSPDRLNTEAFF. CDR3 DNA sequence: TGTGCCACCAGTCCGGACAGATTGAACACTGAAGCTTTCTTT.